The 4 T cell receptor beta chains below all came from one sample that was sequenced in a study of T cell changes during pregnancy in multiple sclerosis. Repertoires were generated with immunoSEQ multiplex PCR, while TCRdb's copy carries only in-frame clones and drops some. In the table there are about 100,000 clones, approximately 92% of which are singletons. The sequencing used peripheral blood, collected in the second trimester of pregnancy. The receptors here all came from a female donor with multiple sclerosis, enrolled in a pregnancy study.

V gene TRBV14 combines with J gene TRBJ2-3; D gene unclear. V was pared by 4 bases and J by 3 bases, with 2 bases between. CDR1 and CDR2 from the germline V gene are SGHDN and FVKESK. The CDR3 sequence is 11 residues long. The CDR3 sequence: CASSLTDTQYF. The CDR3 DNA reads TGTGCCAGCAGCCTAACAGATACGCAGTATTTT.

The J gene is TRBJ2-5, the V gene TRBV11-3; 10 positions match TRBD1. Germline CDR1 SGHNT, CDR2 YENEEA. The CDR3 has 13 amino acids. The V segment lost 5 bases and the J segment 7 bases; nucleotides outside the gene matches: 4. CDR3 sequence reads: CASSLRQGATQYF. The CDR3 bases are TGTGCCAGCAGCCTACGACAGGGGGCGACCCAGTACTTC.

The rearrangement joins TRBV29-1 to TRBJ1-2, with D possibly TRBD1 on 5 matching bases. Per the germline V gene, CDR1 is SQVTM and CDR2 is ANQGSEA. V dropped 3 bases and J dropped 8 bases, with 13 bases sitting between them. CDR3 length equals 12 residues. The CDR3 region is CSVDRQGLGYTF. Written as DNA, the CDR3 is TGCAGCGTTGATCGGCAGGGTTTAGGCTACACCTTC.

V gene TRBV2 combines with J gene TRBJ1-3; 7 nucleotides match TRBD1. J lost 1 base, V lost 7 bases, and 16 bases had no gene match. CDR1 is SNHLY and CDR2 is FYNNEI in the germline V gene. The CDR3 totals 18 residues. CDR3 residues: CASTGGPTGLRSGNTIYF. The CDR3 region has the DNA TGTGCCAGCACGGGGGGGCCGACAGGGTTGCGTTCTGGAAACACCATATATTTT.